Below, 26 T cell receptor beta chains from the same sample are listed, as sequenced in a study of T cell responses to AZD1222 COVID-19 vaccine. Assay used: immunoSEQ multiplex PCR; TCRdb lists only in-frame clones, some missing. Here the sample spans 120,000 to 150,000 clones, roughly 90% being singletons. The starting material was peripheral blood, obtained 28 days after the second AZD1222 dose. The receptors were sampled from an adult who received the AZD1222 COVID-19 vaccine.

The table lists this clone with a count of one. The chain carries TRBV11-1 and TRBJ2-1; D is unclear. Trimming cost V 3 bases and J 0 bases, with 9 bases left between them. The CDR3 covers 15 residues. Germline assignment: CDR1 SGHAT and CDR2 FQDESV (reference sequence). CDR3 region: CASSFEFSSYNEQFF. CDR3 nucleotides: TGTGCCAGCAGCTTTGAGTTCAGCTCCTACAATGAGCAGTTCTTC.

The rearrangement uses TRBV6-2 or TRBV6-3 and TRBJ2-1; 7 nucleotides match TRBD1. Trimming took 5 bases from V and 10 from J; bases not matched to a gene: 11. Germline V lookup: CDR1 MNHEY, CDR2 SVGEGT. The CDR3 length is 14 residues. The DNA for the CDR3 is TGTGCCAGCAGTCCCGGGACAGCTTACAGAGAGCAGTTCTTC. Encoded protein: CASSPGTAYREQFF.

The chain has TRBV12-5 and TRBJ2-7; D may be TRBD2 (6 bases). Germline CDR1 LGHNT, CDR2 FRNRAP. V lost 5 bases and J 2 bases, leaving 13 bases between the germline ends. The CDR3 consists of 14 residues. In DNA form, the CDR3 reads TGTGCTAGTGGTCCATGGGGAGGCACCTACGAGCAGTACTTC. This sequence encodes CASGPWGGTYEQYF. Together with reference TRBV12-5 and TRBJ2-7, the CDR3 gives the full variable domain: DARVTQTPRHKVTEMGQEVTMRCQPILGHNTVFWYRQTMMQGLELLAYFRNRAPLDDSGMPKDRFSAEMPDATLATLKIQPSEPRDSAVYFCASGPWGGTYEQYFGPGTRLTVT.

The V call is TRBV5-1, the J call TRBJ1-2, with D perhaps matching TRBD1 (5 bases). V shed 0 bases and J shed 8 bases, with 14 bases lying between them. This CDR3 comprises 14 residues. Germline CDR1 reads SGHRS; CDR2 reads YFSETQ. The CDR3 nucleotides read TGCGCCAGCAGCTTGGGGGACCTAGTTTCGGGCTACACCTTC. Residues: CASSLGDLVSGYTF.

The chain is built from TRBV6-6 and TRBJ1-1; unclear D gene. The length of the CDR3 is 14 residues. V lost 7 bases and J lost 11, with 23 bases in between. Germline V gene sequence: CDR1 MNHNY, CDR2 SVGAGI (reference sequence). The CDR3 DNA follows: TGTGCCAGCAAGTCCGCTGGGGTCCCCGAGGTGGCTTTCTTT. Its translation is CASKSAGVPEVAFF.

The CDR3 is CAWRGQAHSPLHF. CDR3 DNA sequence: TGTGCCTGGAGAGGGCAGGCACATTCACCCCTCCACTTT. The genes are TRBV30 and TRBJ1-6, with D hard to call. Germline V lookup: CDR1 GTSNPN, CDR2 SVGIG (reference sequence). CDR3 length: 13 residues. V lost 3 bases and J lost 8, with 11 bases in between.

The chain links TRBV6-6 to TRBJ1-1; 8 bases fit TRBD1. CDR3 length equals 16 residues. The J segment lost 1 base and the V segment lost 5 bases, leaving 9 bases of the junction unmatched. Germline V gene sequence: CDR1 MNHNY, CDR2 SVGAGI (reference sequence). The DNA for the CDR3 is TGTGCCAGCAGTCTAGCTACCGGGACAGGGAACACTGAAGCTTTCTTT. It yields the protein CASSLATGTGNTEAFF.

J is TRBJ2-6 and V is TRBV19; D might be TRBD1 (6 bases). Germline V gene lookup returns CDR1 LNHDA and CDR2 SQIVND (reference sequence). The CDR3 covers 16 residues. Trimming removed 3 bases from V and 0 bases from J, with 9 bases in between. The CDR3 bases are TGTGCCAGTAGTATGTTAGGGGGCTCTGGGGCCAACGTCCTGACTTTC. Amino acids: CASSMLGGSGANVLTF.

The CDR3, as DNA: TGTGCCAGCAGCTCTAGCGGGAGGCGAGCGGAGACCCAGTACTTC. It specifies CASSSSGRRAETQYF. The chain uses TRBV7-8 and TRBJ2-5; 11 nucleotides line up with TRBD2. CDR1 is SGHVS and CDR2 is FQNEAQ in the germline V gene. The V gene end was trimmed by 4 bases and the J gene end by 5 bases; junction bases not matched to a gene: 6. This CDR3 is 15 amino acids long.

The rearrangement links TRBV3-1 (or the pseudogene TRBV3-2) to TRBJ1-1; D may be TRBD1 (5 bases). Germline V CDR1 and CDR2: LGHDT, YNNKEL (reference sequence). The germline V and J ends were trimmed by 1 base and 4 bases, with 7 bases remaining between them. This CDR3 is 13 amino acids long. The CDR3 loop reads CASSQAGVTEAFF. The DNA for the CDR3 is TGTGCCAGCAGCCAAGCGGGGGTCACTGAAGCTTTCTTT.

The chain couples TRBV5-1 to TRBJ1-1; 7 nucleotides align to TRBD1. Germline lookup yields CDR1 SGHRS and CDR2 YFSETQ. Losses at the gene ends were 5 bases for V and 8 bases for J; bases not matched to a gene: 9. The CDR3 loop spans 13 amino acids. For the CDR3, the DNA is TGCGCCAGCAGACCTCGACAGGGATTGGAAGCTTTCTTT. Its translation is CASRPRQGLEAFF.

This rearrangement joins TRBV2 to TRBJ1-1; a weak D match, TRBD1 (5 bases). The CDR3 totals 15 residues. Germline V gives CDR1 SNHLY, CDR2 FYNNEI. Trimming pared 6 bases from V and 5 bases from J, leaving 19 bases between. CDR3 sequence (DNA): TGTGCCAGCAGGGGAGGTGGGGGAGTTTTAACTGAAGCTTTCTTT. Its translation is CASRGGGGVLTEAFF. The full variable domain, with the rest looked up from reference TRBV2 and TRBJ1-1, is EPEVTQTPSHQVTQMGQEVILRCVPISNHLYFYWYRQILGQKVEFLVSFYNNEISEKSEIFDDQFSVERPDGSNFTLKIRSTKLEDSAMYFCASRGGGGVLTEAFFGQGTRLTVV.

The chain combines TRBV7-3 with TRBJ1-2, with a weak D call TRBD1 (6 bases). The CDR3 length is 15 residues. CDR1 and CDR2 (germline): SGHTA, FQGTGA. The germline V and J ends were trimmed by 0 bases and 4 bases, with 12 bases remaining between them. The CDR3 loop reads CASSLTGRGSYGYTF. Written as DNA, the CDR3 is TGTGCCAGCAGCTTAACGGGCAGGGGTTCCTATGGCTACACCTTC. Supplemented by reference TRBV7-3 and TRBJ1-2, the full variable domain reads GAGVSQTPSNKVTEKGKYVELRCDPISGHTALYWYRQSLGQGPEFLIYFQGTGAADDSGLPNDRFFAVRPEGSVSTLKIQRTERGDSAVYLCASSLTGRGSYGYTFGSGTRLTVV.

This chain links TRBV12-5 with TRBJ2-1, with 11 positions matching TRBD2. V was clipped by 5 bases and J by 4 bases; unmatched bases: 7. The CDR3 is 16 amino acids. Germline V lookup: CDR1 LGHNT, CDR2 FRNRAP. The DNA of the CDR3 is TGTGCTAGTGGTCAGACCGGGACTAGCGGTTACAATGAGCAGTTCTTC. Its protein is CASGQTGTSGYNEQFF.

This clone was detected a few times. This chain links TRBV7-2 with TRBJ2-1; D is uncertain. The V gene lost 5 bases and the J gene lost 4 bases, with 9 bases spanning the gap. Looked up from germline, CDR1 is SGHTA and CDR2 is FQGNSA. The CDR3 contains 13 residues. The CDR3 region has the DNA TGTGCCAGCAGCCCGCAGCGTTACAATGAGCAGTTCTTC. This gives the protein CASSPQRYNEQFF. The complete variable domain, with remaining parts taken from reference TRBV7-2 and TRBJ2-1, reads GAGVSQSPSNKVTEKGKDVELRCDPISGHTALYWYRQSLGQGLEFLIYFQGNSAPDKSGLPSDRFSAERTGGSVSTLTIQRTQQEDSAVYLCASSPQRYNEQFFGPGTRLTVL.

This clone was seen once. V and J are TRBV5-1 and TRBJ2-3, with TRBD2 matching over 8 bases. The trim removed 1 base at V and 8 bases at J, leaving 0 bases unmatched. This CDR3 comprises 12 residues. In germline, CDR1 is SGHRS, CDR2 YFSETQ. The CDR3, as DNA: TGCGCCAGCAGCTTGACTAGCGGTACGCAGTATTTT. This codes for CASSLTSGTQYF.

The chain is built from TRBV19 and TRBJ1-2, with D possibly being TRBD1 (5 bases). Germline V lookup: CDR1 LNHDA, CDR2 SQIVND (reference sequence). V lost 8 bases, J lost 1 base, and 17 bases lay in between. There are 15 residues in the CDR3. CDR3 bases: TGTGCCAGTTCACTCGGACATCAACTTAACTATGGCTACACCTTC. It yields the protein CASSLGHQLNYGYTF.

In its sample, this clone was seen once. The chain combines TRBV2 with TRBJ1-1, with D unresolved. Germline CDR1 SNHLY, CDR2 FYNNEI. V dropped 7 bases and J dropped 1 base, with 10 bases sitting between them. The CDR3 is 13 residues long. CDR3 sequence: CASNREKNTEAFF. In nucleotides, the CDR3 is TGTGCCAGCAATCGGGAAAAGAACACTGAAGCTTTCTTT.

V and J are TRBV7-2 and TRBJ1-2; D is uncertain. Germline V CDR1 and CDR2: SGHTA, FQGNSA. V was cut by 0 bases and J by 5 bases, with 13 bases left in between. CDR3 length: 15 residues. In nucleotides, the CDR3 is TGTGCCAGCAGCTTAGCGGCCAGAGGGAATTATGGCTACACCTTC. Protein product: CASSLAARGNYGYTF. Looking up the rest from reference TRBV7-2 and TRBJ1-2 gives the full variable domain: GAGVSQSPSNKVTEKGKDVELRCDPISGHTALYWYRQSLGQGLEFLIYFQGNSAPDKSGLPSDRFSAERTGGSVSTLTIQRTQQEDSAVYLCASSLAARGNYGYTFGSGTRLTVV.

The V call is TRBV18, the J call TRBJ2-2; 7 bases fit TRBD1. This CDR3 spans 16 amino acids. Germline CDR1 and CDR2: KGHSH and LQKENI. The ends lost 3 bases at V and 3 bases at J; junction bases unmatched: 7. CDR3 protein: CASSPPSGGDTGELFF. The CDR3, as DNA: TGTGCCAGCTCACCGCCATCAGGGGGAGACACCGGGGAGCTGTTTTTT.

This clone appeared a few times. The genes are TRBV7-4 and TRBJ1-1; tentatively, D is TRBD1 (5 bases). V was pared by 4 bases and J by 0 bases, with 15 bases between. The germline V gene has CDR1 SGHVT and CDR2 SQSDAQ. This CDR3 has 16 amino acids. The CDR3: CASSSDAGGLNTEAFF. Written as DNA, the CDR3 is TGTGCCAGCAGCTCGGATGCTGGGGGACTGAACACTGAAGCTTTCTTT.

V usage is TRBV6-5 and J usage is TRBJ2-3, with 9 bases lining up with TRBD2. V was pared by 2 bases and J by 5 bases, with 5 bases of the junction left unmatched. The germline gives CDR1 MNHEY, CDR2 SVGAGI. The CDR3 covers 15 residues. CDR3 DNA: TGTGCCAGCAGTTACAGTCTAGCGGGACAAGATACGCAGTATTTT. It codes for CASSYSLAGQDTQYF.

V and J are TRBV12-3 or TRBV12-4 and TRBJ1-2; weak D call: TRBD1 (5 bases). CDR3 size: 13 residues. With 1 base removed from V and 8 bases from J, the gap between germline ends came to 11 bases. The CDR3 bases are TGTGCCAGCAGTTTAGTCGGGGGACGGGGCTACACCTTC. It specifies CASSLVGGRGYTF.

J is TRBJ2-1 and V is TRBV18; 9 nucleotides line up with TRBD2. Germline V gives CDR1 KGHSH, CDR2 LQKENI. The CDR3 has 15 residues. V shed 3 bases, J shed 6 bases, and the junction held 6 bases outside the gene matches. CDR3 region: CASSPSREGGNEQFF. The CDR3 nucleotides read TGTGCCAGCTCACCGTCGCGGGAGGGCGGCAATGAGCAGTTCTTC. The full variable domain, with the rest looked up from reference TRBV18 and TRBJ2-1, is NAGVMQNPRHLVRRRGQEARLRCSPMKGHSHVYWYRQLPEEGLKFMVYLQKENIIDESGMPKERFSAEFPKEGPSILRIQQVVRGDSAAYFCASSPSREGGNEQFFGPGTRLTVL.

This clone appeared a single time. J is TRBJ2-3 and V is TRBV5-1, with 7 bases fitting TRBD2. J lost 2 bases, V lost 3 bases, and 9 bases had no gene match. There are 16 residues in the CDR3. Germline CDR1 and CDR2: SGHRS and YFSETQ. The CDR3 DNA reads as TGCGCCAGCAGCTGGAGCGCTAGCGGCCCCACAGATACGCAGTATTTT. Translation: CASSWSASGPTDTQYF.

This chain links TRBV20-1 with TRBJ1-1; maybe TRBD1 (6 bases). The CDR3 loop spans 15 amino acids. V was cut by 3 bases and J by 0 bases, with 14 bases left in between. CDR1 and CDR2 from the germline V gene are DFQATT and SNEGSKA (reference sequence). In DNA, the CDR3 is TGCAGTGCTAGTTTGAGGGGGTGGATGAACACTGAAGCTTTCTTT. It translates to CSASLRGWMNTEAFF.